The present TCR beta chain was sequenced within a study of T cells after posttransplantation cyclophosphamide. The naive gate required viable CD3+CD4+ or CD3+CD8+ cells with CCR7+CD45RA+CD45RO-CD95-CD27+CD28+ phenotype. CDR3 length: 13 residues. Germline V lookup: CDR1 MNHEY, CDR2 SMNVEV (reference sequence). Trimming shortened V by 2 bases and J by 7 bases, and 8 bases separated the two germline ends. As to this clone: What it binds is not known.

Profiling relied on immunoSEQ multiplex PCR, and the TCRdb table lists in-frame clones only, not all of them. The table includes under 35,000 clones, 75% to 95% detected once. Study-level results: Later blood repertoires were often dominated by clones from the donor CD8+ memory compartment. TRB clonality was highly associated with recipient CMV seropositivity and reactivation.

The chain is built from TRBV27 and TRBJ1-4; D unresolved. This sequence was found in a woman between 55 and 75 years old in good health, CMV-negative, and a related stem cell transplant donor. Sequencing was carried out using naive CD4+ T cells sorted from PBMCs. CDR3 DNA: TGTGCCAGCAGTTTAGTGGTGGCTGAAAAACTGTTTTTT. This encodes CASSLVVAEKLFF. Combining the CDR3 with reference TRBV27 and TRBJ1-4 gives the whole variable domain EAQVTQNPRYLITVTGKKLTVTCSQNMNHEYMSWYRQDPGLGLRQIYYSMNVEVTDKGDVPEGYKVSRKEKRNFPLILESPSPNQTSLYFCASSLVVAEKLFFGSGTQLSVL.